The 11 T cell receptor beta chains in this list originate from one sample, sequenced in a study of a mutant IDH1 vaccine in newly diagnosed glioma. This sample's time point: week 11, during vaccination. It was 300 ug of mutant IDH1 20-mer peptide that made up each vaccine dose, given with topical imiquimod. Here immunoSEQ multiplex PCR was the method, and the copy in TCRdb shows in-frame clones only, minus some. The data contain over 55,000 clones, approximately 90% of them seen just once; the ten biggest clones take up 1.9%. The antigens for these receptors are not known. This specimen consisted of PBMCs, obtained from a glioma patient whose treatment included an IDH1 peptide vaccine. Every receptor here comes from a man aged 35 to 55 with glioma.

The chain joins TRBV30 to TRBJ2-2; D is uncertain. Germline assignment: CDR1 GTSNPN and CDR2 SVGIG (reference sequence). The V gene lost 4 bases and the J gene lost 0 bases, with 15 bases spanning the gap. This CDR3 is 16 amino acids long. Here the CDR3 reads CAWTKDAGSNTGELFF. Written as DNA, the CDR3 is TGTGCCTGGACGAAGGATGCTGGGTCGAACACCGGGGAGCTGTTTTTT.

Here the CDR3 DNA reads TGTGCCAGCAGCTTTTCGCCCCTCTGGGAAACCGGGGAGCTGTTTTTT. Translation gives CASSFSPLWETGELFF. The chain combines TRBV5-6 with TRBJ2-2; unclear D gene. V lost 2 bases to trimming and J lost 5 bases, with 16 bases between them. Germline V lookup: CDR1 SGHDT, CDR2 YYEEEE. The CDR3 extends over 16 amino acids.

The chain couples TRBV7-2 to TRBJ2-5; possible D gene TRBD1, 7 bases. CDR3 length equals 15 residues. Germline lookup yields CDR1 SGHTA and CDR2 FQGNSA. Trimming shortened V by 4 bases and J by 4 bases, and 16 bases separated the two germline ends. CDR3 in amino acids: CASSSGQPGVETQYF. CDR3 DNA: TGTGCCAGCAGCTCGGGACAGCCGGGGGTAGAGACCCAGTACTTC.

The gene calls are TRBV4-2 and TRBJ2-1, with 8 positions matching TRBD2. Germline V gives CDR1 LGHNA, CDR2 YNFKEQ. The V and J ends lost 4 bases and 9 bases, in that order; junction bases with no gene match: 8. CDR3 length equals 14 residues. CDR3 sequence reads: CASSLGTSPSEQFF. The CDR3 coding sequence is TGTGCCAGCAGCCTCGGGACTAGTCCATCTGAGCAGTTCTTC.

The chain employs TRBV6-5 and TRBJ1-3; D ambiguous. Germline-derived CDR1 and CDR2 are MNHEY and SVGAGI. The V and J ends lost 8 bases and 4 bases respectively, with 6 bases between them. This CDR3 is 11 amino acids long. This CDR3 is CASGEGNTIYF. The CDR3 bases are TGTGCCAGCGGCGAGGGAAACACCATATATTTT.

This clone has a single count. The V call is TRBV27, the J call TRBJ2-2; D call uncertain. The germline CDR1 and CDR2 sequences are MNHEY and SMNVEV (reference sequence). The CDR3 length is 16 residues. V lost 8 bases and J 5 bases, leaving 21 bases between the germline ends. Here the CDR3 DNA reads TGTGCCAGCGGCCAATACCGGGCCCCAGGAACCGGGGAGCTGTTTTTT. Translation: CASGQYRAPGTGELFF.

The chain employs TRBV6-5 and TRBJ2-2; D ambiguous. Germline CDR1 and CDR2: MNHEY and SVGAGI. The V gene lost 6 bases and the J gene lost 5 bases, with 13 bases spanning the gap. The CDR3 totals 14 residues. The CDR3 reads CASRPFSLTGELFF. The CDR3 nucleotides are TGTGCCAGCAGGCCCTTTTCTCTGACCGGGGAGCTGTTTTTT.

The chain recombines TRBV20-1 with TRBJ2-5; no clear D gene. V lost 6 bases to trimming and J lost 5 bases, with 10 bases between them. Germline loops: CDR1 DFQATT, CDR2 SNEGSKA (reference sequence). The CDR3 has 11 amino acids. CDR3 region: CSAPLGETQYF. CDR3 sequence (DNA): TGCAGTGCCCCTCTGGGGGAGACCCAGTACTTC.

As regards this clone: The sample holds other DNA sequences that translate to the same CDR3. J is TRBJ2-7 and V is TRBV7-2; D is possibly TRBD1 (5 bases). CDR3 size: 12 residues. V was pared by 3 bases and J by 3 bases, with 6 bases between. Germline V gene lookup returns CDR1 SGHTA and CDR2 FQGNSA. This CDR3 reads CASSFDSYEQYF. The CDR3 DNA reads TGTGCCAGCAGCTTTGACAGCTACGAGCAGTACTTC.

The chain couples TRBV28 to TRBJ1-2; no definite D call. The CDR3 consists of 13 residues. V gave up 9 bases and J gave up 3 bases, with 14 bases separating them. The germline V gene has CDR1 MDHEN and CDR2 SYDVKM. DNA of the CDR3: TGTGCCAGTTCGATAGCGAGCTACTATGGCTACACCTTC. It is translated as CASSIASYYGYTF.

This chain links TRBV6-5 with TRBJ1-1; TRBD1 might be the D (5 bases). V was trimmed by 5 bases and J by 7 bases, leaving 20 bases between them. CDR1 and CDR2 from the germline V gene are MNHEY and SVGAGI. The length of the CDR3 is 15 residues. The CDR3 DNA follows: TGTGCCAGCAGTCCCGGCCTCCGGGACGGTCTTGAAGCTTTCTTT. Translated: CASSPGLRDGLEAFF.